What follows are 4 T cell receptor beta chains derived from one specimen sequenced in a study of cytomegalovirus exposure and HLA in healthy donors. Primers: 60 Vbeta forward and 13 Jbeta reverse. Data came from immunoSEQ multiplex PCR; TCRdb stores just in-frame clones and leaves some out. The data contain about 73,000 clones, 65% to 85% of them seen just once; the ten biggest clones take up 12%. The sequenced sample consisted of PBMCs. These TCRs come from a man aged 70-80 years in good health and CMV-seronegative.

The J gene is TRBJ2-1, the V gene TRBV6-5, with TRBD2 identical over 13 bases. Germline assignment: CDR1 MNHEY and CDR2 SVGAGI. V was clipped by 0 bases and J by 9 bases; unmatched bases: 5. The CDR3 totals 16 residues. CDR3 sequence reads: CASSYSRTSGSGEQFF. In DNA form, the CDR3 reads TGTGCCAGCAGTTACTCTCGGACTAGCGGGAGCGGTGAGCAGTTCTTC.

Only one count was recorded for this clone. V gene TRBV5-4 combines with J gene TRBJ1-1; TRBD1 aligns across 7 bases. This CDR3 is built from 13 residues. V lost 0 bases and J lost 5; bases outside the gene matches: 1. Germline CDR1 and CDR2: SGHNT and YYREEE (reference sequence). The CDR3 bases are TGTGCCAGCAGCTTGGACAGGGGTACTGAAGCTTTCTTT. It codes for CASSLDRGTEAFF.

The rearrangement uses TRBV6-1 and TRBJ1-5, with 8 bases matching TRBD1. Per the germline V gene, CDR1 is MNHNS and CDR2 is SASEGT. The V gene end was trimmed by 6 bases and the J gene end by 2 bases; junction bases not matched to a gene: 3. CDR3 length: 14 residues. The CDR3 DNA reads as TGTGCCAGCAGGACAGGGGAGGGCAATCAGCCCCAGCATTTT. Amino acid sequence: CASRTGEGNQPQHF.

V gene TRBV2 combines with J gene TRBJ2-7; possibly TRBD2 for D (6 bases). The V gene lost 6 bases and the J gene lost 4 bases, with 7 bases spanning the gap. Germline V gene data show CDR1 as SNHLY and CDR2 as FYNNEI. CDR3 length: 11 residues. The CDR3 reads CASRGGYEQYF. The CDR3 coding sequence is TGTGCCAGCAGGGGGGGATACGAGCAGTACTTC.